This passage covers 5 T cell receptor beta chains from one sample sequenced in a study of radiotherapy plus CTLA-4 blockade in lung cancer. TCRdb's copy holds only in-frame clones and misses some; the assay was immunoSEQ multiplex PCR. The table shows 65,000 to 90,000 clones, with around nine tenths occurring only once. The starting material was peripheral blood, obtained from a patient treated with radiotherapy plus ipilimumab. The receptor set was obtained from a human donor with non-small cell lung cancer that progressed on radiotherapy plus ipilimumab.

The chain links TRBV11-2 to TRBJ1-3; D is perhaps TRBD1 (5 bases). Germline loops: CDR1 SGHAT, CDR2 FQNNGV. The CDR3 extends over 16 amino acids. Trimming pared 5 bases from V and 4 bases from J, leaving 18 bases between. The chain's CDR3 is CASSGVGASEGNTIYF. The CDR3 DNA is TGTGCCAGCAGCGGGGTCGGGGCCTCGGAAGGAAACACCATATATTTT.

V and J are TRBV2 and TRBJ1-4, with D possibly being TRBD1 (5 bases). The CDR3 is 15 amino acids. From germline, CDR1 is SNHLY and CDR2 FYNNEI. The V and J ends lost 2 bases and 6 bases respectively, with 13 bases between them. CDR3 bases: TGTGCCAGCAGTGAATTGCCGGTCAGGGATGAAAAACTGTTTTTT. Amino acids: CASSELPVRDEKLFF.

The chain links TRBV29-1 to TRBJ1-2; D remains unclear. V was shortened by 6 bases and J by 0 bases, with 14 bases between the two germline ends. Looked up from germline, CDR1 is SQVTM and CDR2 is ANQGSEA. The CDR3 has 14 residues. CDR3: CSVIKETSNYGYTF. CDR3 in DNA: TGCAGCGTCATTAAAGAGACTTCTAACTATGGCTACACCTTC. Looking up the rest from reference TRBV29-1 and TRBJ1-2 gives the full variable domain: SAVISQKPSRDICQRGTSLTIQCQVDSQVTMMFWYRQQPGQSLTLIATANQGSEATYESGFVIDKFPISRPNLTFSTLTVSNMSPEDSSIYLCSVIKETSNYGYTFGSGTRLTVV.

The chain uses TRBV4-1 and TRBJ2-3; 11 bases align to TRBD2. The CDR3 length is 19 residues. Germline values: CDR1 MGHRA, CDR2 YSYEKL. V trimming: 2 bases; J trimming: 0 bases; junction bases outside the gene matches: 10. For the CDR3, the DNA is TGCGCCAGCAGCCAACTGTCAACTAGCGGGAGAAGCAGCACAGATACGCAGTATTTT. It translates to CASSQLSTSGRSSTDTQYF.

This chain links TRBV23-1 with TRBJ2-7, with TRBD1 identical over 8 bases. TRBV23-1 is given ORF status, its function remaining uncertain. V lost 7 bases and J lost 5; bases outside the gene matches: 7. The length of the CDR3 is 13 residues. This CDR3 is CASNGQGKNEQYF. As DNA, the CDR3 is TGCGCCAGCAACGGACAGGGTAAGAACGAGCAGTACTTC.